This T cell receptor (beta chain) appears in the sequencing data of a study of spatial heterogeneity in lung cancer (dated by TCRdb to about 2019). Some background on the complete study: More beta-chain than alpha-chain transcripts were consistently detected, likely reflecting higher beta-chain transcript abundance. Nonsynonymous mutation counts, determined by whole-exome sequencing of tumor tissue, were related to TCR repertoire features. Both alpha and beta chains were TCR-sequenced in samples taken at surgery, namely 220 tumor regions, approximately 66 matched nontumor lung samples and approximately 58 PBMC samples. In the raw uncorrected reads, each unique combination of TCR and UMI appeared more than ten times on average. In non-small cell lung cancer, the study made a quantitative comparison of TCR alpha and beta repertoires among multiple tumor regions, matched nontumor lung and blood. What the authors observed across the whole study: Ubiquitous expanded tumor TCRs were detected in blood more often at tumor resection than at routine follow-up. Confirming at a functional level the hypothesis that regional TCRs recognize regional mutations was considered to require additional single-cell paired TCR alpha and beta sequencing.

V has 2 bases trimmed and J has 4 bases trimmed; junction bases matching no gene number 3. The germline V gene yields MNHEY for CDR1 and SVGAGI for CDR2. Its CDR3 holds 15 amino acids, cysteine through phenylalanine. Only the CDR3 DNA stays, 45 bases, in frame from base 1. The library was prepared using 5' RACE. The listed sequencing device is NextSeq 500. In the TCR library protocol, a unique molecular identifier was attached to each TCR cDNA molecule so that PCR and sequencing errors could be corrected. As for how the authors treated the data: Decombinator tools were used for TCR identification, UMI-based error correction and CDR3 extraction. TCRs above a frequency of 2 per 1,000, corresponding to the top 1% of the tumor frequency distribution, were defined as expanded. Rényi diversity was computed with the R vegan package after subsampling each repertoire 100 times to 5,000 TCRs. CDR3 similarity networks were built from amino acid triplet string-kernel similarity, connecting CDR3s with pairwise similarity above 0.82. TCRdb took the public reads, trimmed them with fastp at Q25, ran MiXCR for clone calling and kept in-frame beta chains. Rows with one shared CDR3 protein collapse into an entry with the most common genes and DNA. The V and J calls here are based on TCRdb, not the publication. The sample includes more than 60,000 distinct CDR3 sequences, with about 7.8% observed a single time. The ten most abundant clones make up roughly 7.1% of the sample.

Regarding this clonotype: Its binding antigen is unknown. Within one base of it there is no much larger clone, and no base qualities were kept.

Per the publication, the time point label means: sample taken at primary tumor resection. The donors were some 70 patients from the lung TRACERx cohort who had early-stage, untreated non-small cell lung cancer. TCR sequencing used whole RNA extracted from tumor and nontumor lung tissue, or from cryopreserved PBMC samples, without cell sorting. Patients were selected for TCR sequencing only if sufficient RNA was available from at least two tumor regions. This clonotype was obtained from a male donor with early-stage non-small cell lung cancer. This chain is built from TRBV6-5 and TRBJ2-2, with 8 junctional bases fitting TRBD1. Specimen: PBMCs, collected at surgery. The CDR3 region: CASSYNRGSTGELFF. The nucleotide sequence reads TGTGCCAGCAGTTACAACAGGGGGTCCACCGGGGAGCTGTTTTTT.